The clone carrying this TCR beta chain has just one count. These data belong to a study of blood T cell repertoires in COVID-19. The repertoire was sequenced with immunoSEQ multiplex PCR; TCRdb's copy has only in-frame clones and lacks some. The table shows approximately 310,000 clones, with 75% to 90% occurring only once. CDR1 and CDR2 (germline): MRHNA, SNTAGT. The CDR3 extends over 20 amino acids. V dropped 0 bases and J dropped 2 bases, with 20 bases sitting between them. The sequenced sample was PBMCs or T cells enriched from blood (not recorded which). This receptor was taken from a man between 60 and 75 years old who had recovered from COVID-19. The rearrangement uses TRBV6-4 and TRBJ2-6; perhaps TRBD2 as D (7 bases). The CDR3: CASSDSQGRGPLTGANVLTF. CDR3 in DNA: TGTGCCAGCAGTGACTCGCAGGGGAGGGGACCCCTCACTGGGGCCAACGTCCTGACTTTC.